These 24 T cell receptor beta chains came from one sample sequenced in a study of regulatory T cells in long-lasting Graves disease. CDR3 regions were amplified by Arm-PCR using iRepertoire HTBI primers to build TCR beta libraries. A single record per CDR3 protein comes from TCRdb applying MiXCR to the multiplex PCR reads. The sample has about 420,000 distinct CDR3 sequences; 20% to 25% are singletons. Time point denoted: persistent/refractory GD, antithyroid drugs over 5 years with positive TRAb. From PBMCs, RNA was extracted and then used to make the TCR library. The sample in question was peripheral blood mononuclear cells (PBMCs), obtained when the disease was refractory, from a patient treated with antithyroid drugs. The receptor set was obtained from a female donor with Graves disease.

The J gene is TRBJ2-2, the V gene TRBV20-1, with D maybe TRBD2 (6 bases). CDR3 size: 16 residues. V was cut by 3 bases and J by 10 bases, with 24 bases left in between. The germline V gene has CDR1 DFQATT and CDR2 SNEGSKA (reference sequence). The CDR3 loop is CSASSGRLGPSEELFF. The CDR3 DNA sequence: TGCAGTGCTAGTTCGGGCCGACTAGGCCCATCGGAGGAGCTGTTTTTT.

This clonotype was counted between two and nine times. The chain employs TRBV29-1 and TRBJ1-1, with D maybe TRBD1 (5 bases). Germline CDR1 SQVTM, CDR2 ANQGSEA. The V and J ends lost 6 bases and 5 bases respectively, with 19 bases between them. The CDR3 consists of 14 residues. The CDR3 sequence is CSVMTDPSRTEAFF. The CDR3 nucleotides read TGCAGCGTGATGACAGACCCTAGCAGAACTGAAGCTTTCTTT.

The CDR3 here is CASSEGRGRTDTQYF. For the CDR3, the DNA is TGTGCCAGCAGTGAAGGGCGCGGTCGCACAGATACGCAGTATTTT. This chain joins TRBV6-2 or TRBV6-3 and TRBJ2-3, with D uncertain. The CDR3 extends over 15 amino acids. Germline V gene lookup returns CDR1 MNHEY and CDR2 SVGEGT. V lost 5 bases and J 1 base, leaving 13 bases between the germline ends.

This clonotype was seen only once. The chain carries TRBV5-1 and TRBJ2-1; 11 bases fit TRBD2. Germline CDR1 and CDR2: SGHRS and YFSETQ. J gave up 0 bases and V 6 bases, and 2 bases lay outside the gene matches. This CDR3 is 15 amino acids long. In DNA, the CDR3 is TGCGCCAGCAAGACTAGCGGGGACTCCTACAATGAGCAGTTCTTC. Its translation: CASKTSGDSYNEQFF.

This clonotype turned up a few times. V and J are TRBV20-1 and TRBJ2-7; tentatively, D is TRBD2 (7 bases). Per germline, CDR1 DFQATT and CDR2 SNEGSKA (reference sequence). The CDR3 runs to 13 residues. V was cut by 6 bases and J by 7 bases, with 19 bases left in between. CDR3 DNA sequence: TGCAGTGCGAAGGGGGGGGGGGCTAAAGAGCAGTACTTC. Protein: CSAKGGGAKEQYF.

The V call is TRBV5-1, the J call TRBJ2-2, with 14 bases lining up with TRBD2. The CDR3 is 16 amino acids. V was clipped by 0 bases and J by 6 bases; unmatched bases: 1. Per the germline V gene, CDR1 is SGHRS and CDR2 is YFSETQ. CDR3 residues: CASSLEGLAGAGELFF. The DNA of the CDR3 is TGCGCCAGCAGCTTGGAGGGACTAGCGGGAGCCGGGGAGCTGTTTTTT.

Ten or more counts support this clonotype. V gene TRBV30 combines with J gene TRBJ1-6, with D uncertain. Germline-derived CDR1 and CDR2 are GTSNPN and SVGIG (reference sequence). The V end lost 2 bases, the J end lost 9 bases, and 11 bases lay between the germline ends. This CDR3 has 13 residues. The CDR3 DNA reads as TGTGCCTGGAGTCCCGCGGGAGCTTCACCCCTCCACTTT. Its translation: CAWSPAGASPLHF.

This clonotype was seen at least ten times. The J gene is TRBJ1-1, the V gene TRBV6-1, with D possibly being TRBD1 (6 bases). V dropped 6 bases and J dropped 3 bases, with 14 bases sitting between them. In germline, CDR1 is MNHNS, CDR2 SASEGT. CDR3 length: 14 residues. CDR3 DNA: TGTGCCAGCAGAGCGGGACACCCCTACACTGAAGCTTTCTTT. It encodes CASRAGHPYTEAFF.

With respect to this clonotype: A read error may produce the germline difference seen at one junction end. This chain joins TRBV29-1 and TRBJ1-4, with D perhaps TRBD1 (5 bases). The length of the CDR3 is 13 residues. The germline V gene has CDR1 SQVTM and CDR2 ANQGSEA. Here the CDR3 reads CSVYGAGNEELFF. The CDR3 DNA reads as TGCAGCGTCTATGGGGCGGGGAATGAAGAACTGTTTTTT.

This clonotype was seen repeatedly, ten times or more. This sequence joins TRBV2 and TRBJ1-2; unclear D gene. CDR3 length: 13 residues. Deletions cut 3 bases from V and 3 bases from J, with 8 bases between. Germline V CDR1 and CDR2: SNHLY, FYNNEI. CDR3 sequence (DNA): TGTGCCAGCAGTGACGGGGAAGACTATGGCTACACCTTC. This encodes CASSDGEDYGYTF.

This clonotype occurred a few times. The V and J genes are TRBV7-9 and TRBJ1-6; D is perhaps TRBD1 (6 bases). Germline CDR1 and CDR2: SEHNR and FQNEAQ (reference sequence). The ends were cut back, 5 bases at V and 12 bases at J, with 14 bases in the middle. The CDR3 runs 13 residues. The CDR3 reads CASSPGAGRPLHF. The CDR3 region has the DNA TGTGCCAGCAGCCCAGGGGCGGGGCGACCCCTCCACTTT.

This rearrangement joins TRBV3-1 to TRBJ1-6; weak D call: TRBD1 (6 bases). The CDR3 sequence is 15 residues long. V lost 4 bases and J 5 bases, leaving 12 bases between the germline ends. Germline V gene sequence: CDR1 LGHDT, CDR2 YNNKEL (reference sequence). The CDR3 reads CASSPGQRNNSPLHF. CDR3 nucleotide sequence: TGTGCCAGCAGCCCCGGACAGAGAAATAATTCACCCCTCCACTTT.

Here the CDR3 DNA reads TGTGCCAGCAGTGCCTGGGGGGCTTATAATTCACCCCTCCACTTT. Translated: CASSAWGAYNSPLHF. The chain couples TRBV2 to TRBJ1-6, with a weak D call TRBD1 (6 bases). The CDR3 totals 15 residues. V was trimmed by 4 bases and J by 4 bases, leaving 11 bases between them. Germline CDR1 SNHLY, CDR2 FYNNEI.

The CDR3 reads CASVGGTGAYEQYF. The CDR3 nucleotides read TGCGCCAGCGTGGGAGGGACAGGGGCCTACGAGCAGTACTTC. The V call is TRBV4-1, the J call TRBJ2-7; 10 positions match TRBD1. Trimming at V came to 8 bases and at J to 2 bases, leaving 6 bases not matched to a gene. The CDR3 has 14 amino acids. CDR1 is MGHRA and CDR2 is YSYEKL in the germline V gene.

This clonotype showed up many times. Because it lacks the conserved phenylalanine or tryptophan at the end, this CDR3 is likely a read error. The DNA is omitted, as the CDR3 cannot be located on it reliably, and the CDR3 follows TCRdb's listing. This rearrangement joins TRBV2 to TRBJ1-1. Inclusive of both ends, the CDR3 amounts to 9 amino acids. CDR1 and CDR2 (germline): SNHLY, FYNNEI. This CDR3 reads CASSEDGLS.

This clonotype was detected ten times or more. The V gene is TRBV29-1, the J gene TRBJ1-2; TRBD1 might be the D (5 bases). V lost 3 bases, J lost 4 bases, and 18 bases lay in between. Germline CDR1 is SQVTM and CDR2 is ANQGSEA. The length of the CDR3 is 15 residues. CDR3 DNA: TGCAGCGTTGAGGGCCCCACGGGGCATGGCTATGGCTACACCTTC. Amino acids: CSVEGPTGHGYGYTF.

Worth noting for this clonotype: The junction does not match germline at one end; this may be a read error. The chain is built from TRBV20-1 and TRBJ2-1; no definite D call. The CDR3 totals 14 residues. Germline V lookup: CDR1 DFQATT, CDR2 SNEGSKA (reference sequence). The CDR3 is CSAGDLGMFNEQFF. CDR3 bases: TGCAGTGCTGGAGATCTTGGAATGTTTAATGAGCAGTTCTTC.

This sequence joins TRBV19 and TRBJ2-7; weak D call: TRBD2 (5 bases). This CDR3 has 14 residues. CDR1 and CDR2 (germline): LNHDA, SQIVND (reference sequence). The V gene lost 0 bases and the J gene lost 1 base, with 7 bases spanning the gap. The CDR3 nucleotides read TGTGCCAGTAGTATAGATCGGGGTTCCTACGAGCAGTACTTC. Translating it yields CASSIDRGSYEQYF.

Points on this clonotype: One base separates it from a far larger clone, so it is likely a read error. The rearrangement uses TRBV28 and TRBJ1-2; D perhaps matches TRBD1 (5 bases). This CDR3 is 13 amino acids long. Germline CDR1 and CDR2: MDHEN and SYDVKM. V was shortened by 5 bases and J by 7 bases, with 14 bases between the two germline ends. The CDR3 loop reads CASSRGRVSGYTF. In DNA, the CDR3 is TGTGCCAGCAGTCGGGGCAGGGTCAGTGGCTACACCTTC.

This clonotype was detected many times. V is TRBV28 and J is TRBJ1-4; D call uncertain. V was pared by 5 bases and J by 5 bases, with 15 bases between. Germline CDR1 reads MDHEN; CDR2 reads SYDVKM. The CDR3 contains 15 residues. The CDR3 loop reads CASSALQRRNEKLFF. In DNA, the CDR3 is TGTGCCAGCAGTGCCTTACAGAGGAGGAATGAAAAACTGTTTTTT.

The chain employs TRBV5-1 and TRBJ1-2; 7 nucleotides match TRBD1. J was trimmed by 6 bases and V by 2 bases; bases with no gene match: 7. The CDR3 runs 14 residues. Germline CDR1 reads SGHRS; CDR2 reads YFSETQ. The CDR3 nucleotides read TGCGCCAGCAGCTTTTCGACAGGGAGGAATGGCTACACCTTC. Encoded protein: CASSFSTGRNGYTF.

The J gene is TRBJ2-2, the V gene TRBV7-2; maybe TRBD2 (6 bases). V gave up 0 bases and J gave up 8 bases, with 13 bases separating them. The CDR3 has 15 amino acids. Germline loops: CDR1 SGHTA, CDR2 FQGNSA. CDR3 protein: CASSLAGGNPGELFF. The CDR3 DNA sequence: TGTGCCAGCAGCTTAGCCGGGGGAAACCCTGGGGAGCTGTTTTTT.

This clonotype was detected a few times. The V and J genes are TRBV7-3 and TRBJ2-2; 11 nucleotides match TRBD2. Germline loops: CDR1 SGHTA, CDR2 FQGTGA. V shed 4 bases, J shed 5 bases, and the junction held 6 bases outside the gene matches. This CDR3 contains 16 residues. CDR3 loop: CASSYLAGGRTGELFF. The CDR3 DNA follows: TGTGCCAGCAGCTATCTAGCGGGAGGTAGAACCGGGGAGCTGTTTTTT. The entire variable domain, with the rest obtained from reference TRBV7-3 and TRBJ2-2, is as follows: GAGVSQTPSNKVTEKGKYVELRCDPISGHTALYWYRQSLGQGPEFLIYFQGTGAADDSGLPNDRFFAVRPEGSVSTLKIQRTERGDSAVYLCASSYLAGGRTGELFFGEGSRLTVL.

There are a few counts of this clonotype. CDR3 sequence: CASSHRGGTYEQYF. DNA for the CDR3: TGTGCCAGCAGCCACCGCGGGGGCACCTACGAGCAGTACTTC. The chain couples TRBV7-2 to TRBJ2-7, with D perhaps matching TRBD2 (7 bases). V was shortened by 5 bases and J by 2 bases, with 13 bases between the two germline ends. The germline gives CDR1 SGHTA, CDR2 FQGNSA. The CDR3 is made up of 14 amino acids.